What follows are 10 T cell receptor beta chains derived from one specimen sequenced in a study of T cells in Graves' hyperthyroidism and ophthalmopathy. TCR beta CDR3 region amplification was performed from RNA transcripts. HTBI primers were used for first-round RT-PCR of the TCR CDR3. TCRdb redid the calling of the multiplex PCR reads with MiXCR, one entry per CDR3 protein. In the table there are some 690,000 distinct CDR3 sequences, roughly a sixth of which are singletons. Sequencing was done on a sample of blood. These receptors were collected from a man aged 45-65 years with Graves' hyperthyroidism.

This clonotype was seen a handful of times. The chain has TRBV19 and TRBJ2-1; the match to TRBD2 covers 11 bases. Trimming at V came to 10 bases and at J to 9 bases, leaving 14 bases not matched to a gene. This CDR3 spans 15 amino acids. Germline-derived CDR1 and CDR2 are LNHDA and SQIVND (reference sequence). The CDR3 loop reads CATQRLAGTTIEQFF. The CDR3 DNA reads TGTGCCACTCAAAGACTAGCGGGAACTACAATTGAGCAGTTCTTC.

This clonotype was counted at least ten times. V is TRBV12-3 or TRBV12-4 and J is TRBJ2-1, with D perhaps matching TRBD1 (6 bases). The germline V and J ends were trimmed by 3 bases and 9 bases, with 21 bases remaining between them. CDR3 length: 16 amino acids. The CDR3 DNA follows: TGTGCCAGCAGTTTTTATCTAGTCGGCAGGGGAGCTGAGCAGTTCTTC. Protein sequence: CASSFYLVGRGAEQFF.

This clonotype came up many times. This sequence joins TRBV24-1 and TRBJ1-2, with D possibly being TRBD1 (5 bases). CDR3 length equals 14 residues. Per germline, CDR1 KGHDR and CDR2 SFDVKD. Trimming removed 2 bases at V and 3 bases at J, with 9 bases between. CDR3 sequence reads: CATSDSDSDYGYTF. In DNA form, the CDR3 reads TGTGCCACCAGTGATTCTGACAGTGACTATGGCTACACCTTC.

The V gene is TRBV18, the J gene TRBJ2-3, with 7 bases aligning to TRBD1. V shed 3 bases and J 8 bases; nucleotides not matched to a gene: 5. This CDR3 is built from 13 residues. Germline V gene sequence: CDR1 KGHSH, CDR2 LQKENI. DNA for the CDR3: TGTGCCAGCTCACCTCGGGACAGCGGTACGCAGTATTTT. It yields the protein CASSPRDSGTQYF.

This clonotype appeared many times. This rearrangement joins TRBV28 to TRBJ1-6; 7 positions match TRBD1. CDR3 length equals 18 residues. Germline lookup yields CDR1 MDHEN and CDR2 SYDVKM. V gave up 6 bases and J gave up 1 base; unmatched junction bases: 12. The CDR3 nucleotides are TGTGCCAGCAGCTTTACAAGACAGGGCGCTTCCTATAATTCACCCCTCCACTTT. Protein product: CASSFTRQGASYNSPLHF.

This clonotype has a count of ten or more. The V and J genes are TRBV20-1 and TRBJ2-2; either TRBD1 or TRBD2 may fit D (5 bases each). The CDR3 is 15 residues long. Germline CDR1 DFQATT, CDR2 SNEGSKA (reference sequence). Trimming removed 2 bases at V and 0 bases at J, with 10 bases between. CDR3 bases: TGCAGTGCTAGACGGGGACCGCCGAACACCGGGGAGCTGTTTTTT. It encodes CSARRGPPNTGELFF.

This clonotype occurred many times. The chain is built from TRBV20-1 and TRBJ2-3; D uncertain. This CDR3 comprises 12 residues. With 5 bases removed from V and 4 bases from J, the gap between germline ends came to 10 bases. Germline V gene data show CDR1 as DFQATT and CDR2 as SNEGSKA (reference sequence). The CDR3 is CSAPPHADTQYF. The CDR3 nucleotides read TGCAGTGCTCCCCCTCATGCAGATACGCAGTATTTT.

This clonotype showed up just a few times. This chain connects TRBV30 to TRBJ1-2; 7 nucleotides align to TRBD1. Trimming at V came to 3 bases and at J to 4 bases, leaving 14 bases not matched to a gene. This CDR3 is 16 amino acids long. In germline, CDR1 is GTSNPN, CDR2 SVGIG (reference sequence). The chain's CDR3 is CAWRLGLGTALYGYTF. The CDR3 region has the DNA TGTGCCTGGAGGTTGGGTCTCGGGACAGCCCTCTATGGCTACACCTTC.

Many counts were recorded for this clonotype. The chain has TRBV11-2 and TRBJ2-2; D gene uncertain. The germline gives CDR1 SGHAT, CDR2 FQNNGV. This CDR3 contains 14 residues. The V and J ends lost 5 bases and 6 bases respectively, with 13 bases between them. CDR3 protein: CASSTPRLPGELFF. The CDR3 DNA sequence: TGTGCCAGCAGCACACCCCGTCTCCCCGGGGAGCTGTTTTTT.

This clonotype was detected many times. The chain combines TRBV7-3 with TRBJ2-6; unclear D gene. This CDR3 has 16 residues. Trimming took 0 bases from V and 0 from J, leaving 6 bases between them. Germline V lookup: CDR1 SGHTA, CDR2 FQGTGA. CDR3 in amino acids: CASSLTPSSGANVLTF. The CDR3 nucleotides are TGTGCCAGCAGCTTAACGCCCAGCTCTGGGGCCAACGTCCTGACTTTC.